Given below is one T cell receptor beta chain in context. Original data processing: Estimates of nucleated cell counts were drawn from the amplification of reference gene primers. Clones were read by immunoSEQ multiplex PCR, and TCRdb kept only the in-frame ones, dropping some. D and trimming were read from the DNA, whereas the V and J calls and clone size are those reported in that table. The sample holds tens of thousands of clones, about 86% seen once. V was trimmed by 1 base and J by 5 bases, leaving 18 bases between them. CDR1 and CDR2 (germline): SNHLY, FYNNEI. CDR3 length: 16 amino acids. This sample stems from a study of blood T cell repertoires in COVID-19. Background on the study: Researchers got acute and convalescent COVID-19 samples from the United States, Italy and Spain.

The clonotype was recovered from a woman in her sixties or seventies with acute or convalescent COVID-19. The specimen was peripheral blood. The genes are TRBV2 and TRBJ2-7, with TRBD1 as a possible D gene (5 bases). CDR3 in amino acids: CASSEEVGSGRDEQYF. In DNA, the CDR3 is TGTGCCAGCAGTGAAGAAGTTGGCTCGGGCAGGGACGAGCAGTACTTC.